This T cell receptor (beta chain) was profiled in a study of blood T cells in healthy people across ages. Those donating, healthy Caucasian individuals from Russia, were aged roughly 6 to 90. This clonotype was seen more than once but under ten times. The V gene lost 11 bases and the J gene lost 5 bases, with 18 bases spanning the gap. Germline V gene lookup returns CDR1 MDHEN and CDR2 SYDVKM. The CDR3 is 13 amino acids. With a J-beta primer mix and a sample-barcoded 5' primer, a second PCR ran about 7 to 11 cycles. TCRdb independently ran MiXCR on the 5' RACE reads; one entry per CDR3 protein. This table has about 970,000 distinct CDR3 sequences, just over 50% appearing once.

Input material: blood. The genes are TRBV28 and TRBJ1-2; the D gene is possibly TRBD1 (6 bases). This clonotype was obtained from a woman in her sixties or seventies in good health. The DNA of the CDR3 is TGTGCCGTCCCTAGACAGGCAGGATATGGCTACACCTTC. Translation: CAVPRQAGYGYTF.